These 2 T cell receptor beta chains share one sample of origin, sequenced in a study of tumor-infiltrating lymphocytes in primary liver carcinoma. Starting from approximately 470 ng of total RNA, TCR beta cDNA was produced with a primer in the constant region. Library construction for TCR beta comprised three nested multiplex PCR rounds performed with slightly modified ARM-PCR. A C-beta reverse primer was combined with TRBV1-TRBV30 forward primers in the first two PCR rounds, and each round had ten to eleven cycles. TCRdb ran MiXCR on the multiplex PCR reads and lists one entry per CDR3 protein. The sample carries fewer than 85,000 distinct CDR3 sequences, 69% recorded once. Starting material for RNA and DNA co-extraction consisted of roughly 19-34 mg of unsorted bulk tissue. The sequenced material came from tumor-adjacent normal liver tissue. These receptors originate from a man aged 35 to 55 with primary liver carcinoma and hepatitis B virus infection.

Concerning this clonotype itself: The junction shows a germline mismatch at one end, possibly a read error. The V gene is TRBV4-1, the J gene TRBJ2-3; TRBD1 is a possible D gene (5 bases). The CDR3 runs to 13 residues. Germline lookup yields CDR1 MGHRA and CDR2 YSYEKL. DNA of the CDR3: TGCGCCAGCAGCGCGATTAACACAGGTACGCAGTATTTT. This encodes CASSAINTGTQYF.

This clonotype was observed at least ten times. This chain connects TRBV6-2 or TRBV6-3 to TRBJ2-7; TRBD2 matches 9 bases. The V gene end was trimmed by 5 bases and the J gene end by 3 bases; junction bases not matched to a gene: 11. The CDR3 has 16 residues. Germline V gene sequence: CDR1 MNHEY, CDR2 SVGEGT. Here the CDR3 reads CASSHLGLAGNYEQYF. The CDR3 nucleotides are TGTGCCAGCAGTCACCTGGGGCTAGCGGGAAACTACGAGCAGTACTTC.